The 22 T cell receptor beta chains below were found in one sample sequenced in a study of T cell changes during pregnancy in multiple sclerosis. Method: immunoSEQ multiplex PCR; TCRdb's copy keeps in-frame clones and lacks some. The sample lists more than 95,000 clones, roughly nine tenths occurring once. Material: peripheral blood, obtained after pregnancy. These receptors were obtained from a female donor with multiple sclerosis, enrolled in a pregnancy study.

The chain uses TRBV2 and TRBJ1-5, with D hard to call. Trimming pared 8 bases from V and 1 base from J, leaving 15 bases between. CDR1 and CDR2 from the germline V gene are SNHLY and FYNNEI. CDR3 length: 15 amino acids. The DNA of the CDR3 is TGTGCCAGCTCCATCGACGGGATAAGCAATCAGCCCCAGCATTTT. It encodes CASSIDGISNQPQHF.

The gene calls are TRBV28 and TRBJ1-5; D call uncertain. In germline, CDR1 is MDHEN, CDR2 SYDVKM. The CDR3 extends over 14 amino acids. V lost 8 bases and J 3 bases, leaving 14 bases between the germline ends. The CDR3 nucleotides read TGTGCCAGCGCCCGAGGGAACTACAATCAGCCCCAGCATTTT. Amino acids: CASARGNYNQPQHF.

This chain connects TRBV7-2 to TRBJ1-6; 8 positions agree with TRBD1. The CDR3 consists of 14 residues. V trimming: 7 bases; J trimming: 7 bases; junction bases outside the gene matches: 6. Germline lookup yields CDR1 SGHTA and CDR2 FQGNSA. CDR3 sequence (DNA): TGTGCCAGCAACTGGGGACAGGTGAATTCACCCCTCCACTTT. This sequence encodes CASNWGQVNSPLHF.

The chain is built from TRBV7-2 and TRBJ1-2; D may be TRBD1 (5 bases). Germline loops: CDR1 SGHTA, CDR2 FQGNSA. There are 15 residues in the CDR3. The germline V and J ends were trimmed by 4 bases and 2 bases, with 14 bases remaining between them. CDR3 sequence reads: CASSYRQGLNYGYTF. CDR3 nucleotides: TGTGCCAGCAGCTACAGGCAGGGACTAAACTATGGCTACACCTTC.

This rearrangement joins TRBV7-9 to TRBJ1-6; D might be TRBD1 (6 bases). The CDR3 runs 14 residues. Germline assignment: CDR1 SEHNR and CDR2 FQNEAQ (reference sequence). Trimming pared 5 bases from V and 8 bases from J, leaving 13 bases between. The CDR3 loop is CASSRGTLYSPLHF. In DNA, the CDR3 is TGTGCCAGCAGCCGAGGGACACTGTATTCACCCCTCCACTTT.

J is TRBJ2-6 and V is TRBV7-9; D remains unclear. Germline V gene data show CDR1 as SEHNR and CDR2 as FQNEAQ (reference sequence). V lost 1 base and J lost 0, with 4 bases in between. CDR3 length: 15 amino acids. This CDR3 reads CASSLGGSGANVLTF. For the CDR3, the DNA is TGTGCCAGCAGCTTAGGAGGCTCTGGGGCCAACGTCCTGACTTTC. Full variable domain (rest looked up from reference TRBV7-9 and TRBJ2-6): DTGVSQNPRHKITKRGQNVTFRCDPISEHNRLYWYRQTLGQGPEFLTYFQNEAQLEKSRLLSDRFSAERPKGSFSTLEIQRTEQGDSAMYLCASSLGGSGANVLTFGAGSRLTVL.

The chain uses TRBV4-1 and TRBJ2-2; a weak D match, TRBD1 (6 bases). CDR1 MGHRA and CDR2 YSYEKL come from the germline V gene. The germline V and J ends were trimmed by 0 bases and 4 bases, with 15 bases remaining between them. The CDR3 has 17 residues. The DNA for the CDR3 is TGCGCCAGCAGCCAAGATGGGCAGGGGCGGTCCACCGGGGAGCTGTTTTTT. It translates to CASSQDGQGRSTGELFF.

The V and J genes are TRBV7-6 and TRBJ2-5, with TRBD2 matching 10 bases. The trim removed 3 bases at V and 5 bases at J, leaving 9 bases unmatched. Germline V gives CDR1 SGHVS, CDR2 FNYEAQ. CDR3 length: 16 amino acids. This chain's CDR3 is CASSFSSGGPGETQYF. In DNA form, the CDR3 reads TGTGCCAGCAGCTTCAGTAGCGGGGGGCCAGGGGAGACCCAGTACTTC.

V is TRBV10-3 and J is TRBJ2-1; D is perhaps TRBD1 (6 bases). Per the germline V gene, CDR1 is ENHRY and CDR2 is SYGVKD. CDR3 length equals 19 residues. The ends were cut back, 0 bases at V and 5 bases at J, with 23 bases in the middle. CDR3 region: CAISESSHTTGRMNNEQFF. The CDR3 region has the DNA TGTGCCATCAGTGAGTCGTCACATACTACAGGGCGGATGAACAATGAGCAGTTCTTC.

This clone was picked up one time. The rearrangement uses TRBV5-1 and TRBJ2-5, with 14 bases identical to TRBD2. The length of the CDR3 is 18 residues. CDR1 is SGHRS, CDR2 YFSETQ, per germline. V was clipped by 4 bases and J by 2 bases; unmatched bases: 10. The CDR3 region has the DNA TGCGCCAGCAGCGGGGGACTAGCGGGGGAACCCCGACAAGAGACCCAGTACTTC. This translates into CASSGGLAGEPRQETQYF.

V usage is TRBV6-8 and J usage is TRBJ2-2; D possibly corresponds to TRBD1 (5 bases). This CDR3 is built from 15 residues. The V end was cut by 7 bases, the J end by 0 bases, with 12 bases between. Germline loops: CDR1 MNHGY, CDR2 SAAAGT. CDR3 region: CASKPDSPNTGELFF. The CDR3 DNA follows: TGTGCCAGCAAACCAGACAGCCCGAACACCGGGGAGCTGTTTTTT.

This chain connects TRBV2 to TRBJ1-5; D possibly corresponds to TRBD1 (5 bases). The germline CDR1 and CDR2 sequences are SNHLY and FYNNEI. Trimming shortened V by 7 bases and J by 1 base, and 17 bases separated the two germline ends. CDR3 length: 16 residues. This CDR3 reads CASTMRGKGSNQPQHF. The CDR3 DNA follows: TGTGCCAGCACGATGAGAGGAAAGGGGAGCAATCAGCCCCAGCATTTT.

This clone came up once. The V call is TRBV5-4, the J call TRBJ2-7; the match to TRBD2 covers 8 bases. The V segment lost 4 bases and the J segment 3 bases; nucleotides outside the gene matches: 12. Germline V lookup: CDR1 SGHNT, CDR2 YYREEE (reference sequence). This CDR3 is 16 amino acids long. CDR3 loop: CASSTGGEVPLYEQYF. CDR3 DNA: TGTGCCAGCAGCACCGGGGGGGAGGTCCCACTCTACGAGCAGTACTTC.

The CDR3 protein is CASSPLQGGEQFF. CDR3 DNA: TGTGCCAGCTCACCACTCCAGGGGGGTGAGCAGTTCTTC. The chain uses TRBV18 and TRBJ2-1; a possible D gene is TRBD1 (7 bases). CDR1 KGHSH and CDR2 LQKENI come from the germline V gene. Trimming took 1 base from V and 9 from J, leaving 10 bases between them. There are 13 residues in the CDR3. Together with reference TRBV18 and TRBJ2-1, the CDR3 gives the full variable domain: NAGVMQNPRHLVRRRGQEARLRCSPMKGHSHVYWYRQLPEEGLKFMVYLQKENIIDESGMPKERFSAEFPKEGPSILRIQQVVRGDSAAYFCASSPLQGGEQFFGPGTRLTVL.

The chain uses TRBV7-2 and TRBJ2-3; D is possibly TRBD2 (5 bases). The V end lost 4 bases, the J end lost 4 bases, and 15 bases lay between the germline ends. Germline V gives CDR1 SGHTA, CDR2 FQGNSA. There are 15 residues in the CDR3. The CDR3 sequence is CASSSSRAGADTQYF. The CDR3 bases are TGTGCCAGCAGCTCGAGTAGGGCCGGGGCAGATACGCAGTATTTT. Full variable domain (remainder filled in from reference TRBV7-2 and TRBJ2-3): GAGVSQSPSNKVTEKGKDVELRCDPISGHTALYWYRQSLGQGLEFLIYFQGNSAPDKSGLPSDRFSAERTGGSVSTLTIQRTQQEDSAVYLCASSSSRAGADTQYFGPGTRLTVL.

The chain carries TRBV6-5 and TRBJ2-1; weak D call: TRBD2 (5 bases). The CDR3 length is 16 residues. V lost 0 bases, J lost 0 bases, and 9 bases lay in between. Germline V gives CDR1 MNHEY, CDR2 SVGAGI. This CDR3 is CASSYSQRSSYNEQFF. The CDR3 coding sequence is TGTGCCAGCAGTTACTCCCAGCGGAGCTCCTACAATGAGCAGTTCTTC.

This clone was recorded once. This chain uses TRBV7-3 with TRBJ1-1, with TRBD1 matching over 8 bases. Germline CDR1 is SGHTA and CDR2 is FQGTGA. Trimming cost V 1 base and J 4 bases; bases outside gene matches: 2. The CDR3 is 14 residues long. CDR3 DNA sequence: TGTGCCAGCAGCTTAAGACAGGGGAGCACTGAAGCTTTCTTT. As protein: CASSLRQGSTEAFF.

V and J are TRBV10-2 and TRBJ2-7, with D possibly being TRBD1 (6 bases). Per germline, CDR1 WSHSY and CDR2 SAAADI. V gave up 7 bases and J gave up 3 bases, with 7 bases separating them. CDR3 size: 11 residues. CDR3 loop: CASTDSYEQYF. The CDR3 coding sequence is TGCGCCAGCACGGACAGCTACGAGCAGTACTTC.

This chain joins TRBV9 and TRBJ2-5, with a possible D match to TRBD2 (6 bases). Germline V gene data show CDR1 as SGDLS and CDR2 as YYNGEE. The CDR3 runs to 14 residues. Trimming removed 3 bases at V and 5 bases at J, with 14 bases between. CDR3 sequence reads: CASSDDGGSETQYF. The CDR3 DNA sequence: TGTGCCAGCAGCGACGACGGGGGTTCGGAGACCCAGTACTTC.

The chain recombines TRBV27 with TRBJ1-1, with 7 bases matching TRBD1. The ends lost 6 bases at V and 5 bases at J; junction bases unmatched: 12. The germline V gene encodes CDR1 MNHEY and CDR2 SMNVEV (reference sequence). The CDR3 covers 15 residues. CDR3 loop: CASRNGGTVQTEAFF. In nucleotides, the CDR3 is TGTGCCAGCAGAAACGGCGGGACAGTTCAAACTGAAGCTTTCTTT.

In its sample, this clone was seen once. The chain couples TRBV4-1 to TRBJ1-1; the D gene is possibly TRBD1 (5 bases). The CDR3 loop spans 15 amino acids. The germline V gene encodes CDR1 MGHRA and CDR2 YSYEKL. Trimming removed 4 bases at V and 1 base at J, with 13 bases between. Written as DNA, the CDR3 is TGCGCCAGCAGCCCGCGGGATGGGGGGAACACTGAAGCTTTCTTT. As protein: CASSPRDGGNTEAFF.

The count of this clone is one. This chain connects TRBV28 to TRBJ2-1; 8 nucleotides agree with TRBD2. CDR3 length: 11 residues. From germline, CDR1 is MDHEN and CDR2 SYDVKM. CDR3 sequence (DNA): TGTGGGGCGGGGGGATACAATGAGCAGTTCTTC. Translating it yields CGAGGYNEQFF.